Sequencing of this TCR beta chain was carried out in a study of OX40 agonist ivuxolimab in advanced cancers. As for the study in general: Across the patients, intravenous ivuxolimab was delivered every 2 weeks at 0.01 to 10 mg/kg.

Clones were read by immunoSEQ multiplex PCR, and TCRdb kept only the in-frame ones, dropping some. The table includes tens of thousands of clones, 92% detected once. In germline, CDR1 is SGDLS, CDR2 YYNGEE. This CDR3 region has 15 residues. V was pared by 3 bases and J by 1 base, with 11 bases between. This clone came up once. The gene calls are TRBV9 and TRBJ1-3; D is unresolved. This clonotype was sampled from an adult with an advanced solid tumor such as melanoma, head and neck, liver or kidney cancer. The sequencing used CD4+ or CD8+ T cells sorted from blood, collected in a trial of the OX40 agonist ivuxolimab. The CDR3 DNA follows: TGTGCCAGCAGCGGTCAGGCGGGATCTGGAAACACCATATATTTT. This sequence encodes CASSGQAGSGNTIYF.